These T cell receptor beta chains were read from a single sample in a study of OX40 agonist ivuxolimab in advanced cancers. The data were produced by immunoSEQ multiplex PCR, yet TCRdb's version contains in-frame clones alone and is incomplete. The top ten hold around 15% of the sample, which has 53,000 or so clones, approximately 84% seen once. This material consisted of CD4+ or CD8+ T cells sorted from blood, taken in a trial of the OX40 agonist ivuxolimab. The receptors were gathered from an adult with an advanced solid tumor such as melanoma, head and neck, liver or kidney cancer. Each CDR3 is given with its conserved first and last residue. D genes are given only for firm matches. Clone size is not always given. Where it is, it says once, few, many or a class for expanded clones.

clone_size	d_call	v_call	j_call	cdr3_nt	cdr3_aa
NA	NA	TRBV28	TRBJ2-1	TGTGCCAGCAGCAAATACAATGAGCAGTTCTTC	CASSKYNEQFF
NA	NA	TRBV27	TRBJ2-7	TGTGCCAGCAGTTTAAGGTCCCGGTTTTCCTACGAGCAGTACTTC	CASSLRSRFSYEQYF
NA	NA	TRBV4-1	TRBJ2-3	TGCGCCAGCAGCCAAGATTTGAGCACAGATACGCAGTATTTT	CASSQDLSTDTQYF
NA	TRBD2	TRBV28	TRBJ2-3	TGTGCCAGCAGTTTGGCCGGGAGGGTCACAGATACGCAGTATTTT	CASSLAGRVTDTQYF
NA	NA	TRBV7-9	TRBJ2-1	TGTGCCAGCAGCTTAGAGGCCTACAATGAGCAGTTCTTC	CASSLEAYNEQFF
NA	NA	TRBV30	TRBJ2-7	TGTGCCTGGACAGTTGATCTTGGGGAGCAGTACTTC	CAWTVDLGEQYF
NA	NA	TRBV6-6	TRBJ2-4	TGTGCCAGCAGTTCCAGGGTTGCGAAAAACATTCAGTACTTC	CASSSRVAKNIQYF
NA	NA	TRBV6-6	TRBJ2-7	TGTGCCAGCCACGACCTCAAGAGCGAGCAGTACTTC	CASHDLKSEQYF
NA	TRBD1	TRBV4-1	TRBJ2-1	TGCGCCAGCAGCCAAGGACAGGGCCTTGAGCAGTTCTTC	CASSQGQGLEQFF
NA	TRBD1	TRBV5-1	TRBJ2-2	TGCGCCAGCAGTTTTGTGGGACAGGTAGGAGGGCCGAACACCGGGGAGCTGTTTTTT	CASSFVGQVGGPNTGELFF
NA	NA	TRBV7-9	TRBJ2-5	TGTGCCAGCAGCTTAGGTGGACATAGGCAAGAGACCCAGTACTTC	CASSLGGHRQETQYF
NA	TRBD1	TRBV5-1	TRBJ2-6	TGCGCCAGCAGCTTGGCCCAGGGGGCTGCTGGGGCCAACGTCCTGACTTTC	CASSLAQGAAGANVLTF
NA	NA	TRBV6-5	TRBJ2-1	TGTGCCAGCAGTTACGACAGGTCCTCTTACAATGAGCAGTTCTTC	CASSYDRSSYNEQFF
NA	NA	TRBV6-4	TRBJ2-3	TGTGCCAGCAGCGATGGCACAGATACGCAGTATTTT	CASSDGTDTQYF
NA	NA	TRBV5-6	TRBJ1-5	TGTGCCAGCAGCTTTAGGGGTTGGAATCAGCCCCAGCATTTT	CASSFRGWNQPQHF
NA	TRBD1	TRBV7-9	TRBJ2-7	TGTGCCAGCAGCCCGACAGGGATCTCCTACGAGCAGTACTTC	CASSPTGISYEQYF
NA	TRBD2	TRBV29-1	TRBJ2-1	TGCAGCCCGGGGACTAGCGGGGATGAGCAGTTCTTC	CSPGTSGDEQFF
NA	TRBD2	TRBV12-5	TRBJ2-1	TGTGCTAGTGCCATTAGCGGGAGGGCCCATGAGCAGTTCTTC	CASAISGRAHEQFF
NA	TRBD2	TRBV11-2	TRBJ2-7	TGTGCCAGCAGACGGCAGCGGGAGGGCTACGAGCAGTACTTC	CASRRQREGYEQYF
NA	NA	TRBV29-1	TRBJ2-1	TGCAGCGTCCTGGCCCGGGGCCGTGGAAATGAGCAGTTCTTC	CSVLARGRGNEQFF
NA	NA	TRBV5-1	TRBJ2-5	TGCGCCAGCAGCTTGGCGAGGGAGACCCAGTACTTC	CASSLARETQYF
NA	NA	TRBV5-6	TRBJ2-6	TGTGCCAGCAGCTTGGCACACAACCTCGGTGGGGCCAACGTCCTGACTTTC	CASSLAHNLGGANVLTF
NA	NA	TRBV27	TRBJ2-1	TGTGCCAGCAGTCAAATGATACAGGGTCGGCAGTTCTTC	CASSQMIQGRQFF
NA	NA	TRBV4-1	TRBJ2-3	TGCGCCAGCAGCCAAGCCCGCCTCGGTAGCGCGGATACGCAGTATTTT	CASSQARLGSADTQYF
NA	TRBD1	TRBV18	TRBJ2-3	TGTGCCAGCTCACCACAGGGGGCTAGCACAGATACGCAGTATTTT	CASSPQGASTDTQYF
NA	NA	TRBV7-3	TRBJ2-1	TGTGCCAGCAGCTTAGCGGGCTCCTACAATGAGCAGTTCTTC	CASSLAGSYNEQFF
NA	TRBD1	TRBV6-6	TRBJ1-1	TGTGCCAGCAGTTGGGACAGGATGAACACTGAAGCTTTCTTT	CASSWDRMNTEAFF
NA	NA	TRBV19	TRBJ2-3	TGTGCCGCTGGACGGGGAGATACGCAGTATTTT	CAAGRGDTQYF
NA	NA	TRBV19	TRBJ1-6	TGTGCCAGTAGACGGGACATGACCTATAATTCACCCCTCCACTTT	CASRRDMTYNSPLHF
NA	TRBD2	TRBV10-1	TRBJ2-1	TGCGCCAGCAGTGAGTTATTAGCGGGAAACAATGAGCAGTTCTTC	CASSELLAGNNEQFF
NA	NA	TRBV5-6	TRBJ1-1	TGTGCCAGCAGCCGGATAGGATCGAACACTGAAGCTTTCTTT	CASSRIGSNTEAFF
NA	TRBD1	TRBV7-6	TRBJ2-1	TGTGCCAGCAGCTTACACAGGGGGCGCGCCTATGAGCAGTTCTTC	CASSLHRGRAYEQFF
few	NA	TRBV30	TRBJ1-5	TGTGCCTGGAGTGCGGGGTTCTACCAGCCCCAGCATTTT	CAWSAGFYQPQHF
NA	NA	TRBV7-8	TRBJ2-7	TGTGCCAGCAGCCGAAACCGACGACAGTACGAGCAGTACTTC	CASSRNRRQYEQYF
NA	NA	TRBV7-9	TRBJ1-1	TGTGCCAGCAGCTTAACCGGGACGAACACTGAAGCTTTCTTT	CASSLTGTNTEAFF
NA	NA	TRBV5-1	TRBJ2-2	TGCGCCAGCAGCTTGTTTTCGGCAGTTGGCACCGGGGAGCTGTTTTTT	CASSLFSAVGTGELFF
NA	NA	TRBV7-9	TRBJ2-7	TGTGCCAGCAGCTTAGTGGGTCGCGGGTCCTACGAGCAGTACTTC	CASSLVGRGSYEQYF
NA	NA	TRBV10-2	TRBJ2-1	TGCGCCAGCAGCGGAACAGGCGTTTACAATGAGCAGTTCTTC	CASSGTGVYNEQFF
NA	TRBD2	TRBV5-1	TRBJ2-7	TGCGCCAGCAGCACCGGGACTAGCGGGACTCGGGAGCAGTACTTC	CASSTGTSGTREQYF
few	TRBD1	TRBV11-2	TRBJ1-1	TGTGCCAGCAGCCAGTCCCTGGGACAGGCGAACACTGAAGCTTTCTTT	CASSQSLGQANTEAFF
NA	NA	TRBV15	TRBJ2-7	TGTGCCACCAGCAGAGATTATGTGGGAAACGAGCAGTACTTC	CATSRDYVGNEQYF
NA	TRBD1	TRBV15	TRBJ1-5	TGTGCCACCAGCAGGACAGGACTAGGACAGGGCGGTCAGCCCCAGCATTTT	CATSRTGLGQGGQPQHF
NA	NA	TRBV5-1	TRBJ2-5	TGCGCCAGCAGCACCCGGAGGGGCCAAGAGACCCAGTACTTC	CASSTRRGQETQYF
NA	NA	TRBV19	TRBJ1-5	TGTGCCAGTAGGCAGGTCGCAGCGAGCAATCAGCCCCAGCATTTT	CASRQVAASNQPQHF
NA	NA	TRBV4-1	TRBJ2-5	TGCGCCAGCAGCCAACAGGGGATCTTAGAGACCCAGTACTTC	CASSQQGILETQYF
NA	TRBD1	TRBV6-6	TRBJ1-2	TGTGCCAGCGATCGGGACCGACAGGGGAGGTATGGCTACACCTTC	CASDRDRQGRYGYTF
NA	TRBD2	TRBV4-2	TRBJ2-2	TGTGCCAGCAGCCAAGCACTAGCGGGAGCGAAGACCGGGGAGCTGTTTTTT	CASSQALAGAKTGELFF
NA	TRBD1	TRBV6-6	TRBJ2-3	TGTGCCAGCAGTAGAGGGGACAGTGGTTTTCGGACGCAGTATTTT	CASSRGDSGFRTQYF